Listed below are T cell receptor beta chains from one sample, sequenced in a study of T cell responses to AZD1222 COVID-19 vaccine. Using immunoSEQ multiplex PCR, the repertoire was profiled, and TCRdb retains in-frame clones only, with some absent. The repertoire holds some 90,000 clones, with 70% to 90% as singletons. The sample in question was peripheral blood, obtained 28 days after the second AZD1222 dose. These receptors originate from an adult who received the AZD1222 COVID-19 vaccine. The CDR3 runs from the conserved cysteine through the conserved F or W. A D gene is named only where the DNA matches it firmly. Size is omitted from some rows. Given values are once, few, many or a class for expanded clones.

CDR3nt	CDR3aa	v_gene	j_gene	d_gene	abundance
TGCGCCAGCAGCTTTGCGGGGGGGCCAGAGACCCAGTACTTC	CASSFAGGPETQYF	TRBV5-1	TRBJ2-5	TRBD2	-
TGTGCCAGCAGCCCCGGACAGGGGCACTCTGGAAACACCATATATTTT	CASSPGQGHSGNTIYF	TRBV7-3	TRBJ1-3	TRBD1	-
TGTGCCAGCAGCCCACCCCCAGGCGGGGGAGCTTTCTTT	CASSPPPGGGAFF	TRBV7-9	TRBJ1-1	-	-
TGTGCCTGGAGTCTCTCTGGTAAGGGGCAGTACTTC	CAWSLSGKGQYF	TRBV30	TRBJ2-7	-	once
TGTGCCAGCGGCCGCGACAGGGGGTCCGAGCAGTACTTC	CASGRDRGSEQYF	TRBV6-5	TRBJ2-7	TRBD1	-
TGTGCCAGCAGCCCCTTTATAGGGGGGACTGAAGCTTTCTTT	CASSPFIGGTEAFF	TRBV14	TRBJ1-1	-	-
TGTGCCAGCAGCCTGCGCAGGGGTGGAAACACCATATATTTT	CASSLRRGGNTIYF	TRBV7-9	TRBJ1-3	-	-
TGTGCCAGCAGCCGAAACAGGGATGAGCAGTTCTTC	CASSRNRDEQFF	TRBV11-1	TRBJ2-1	-	-
TGTGCCAGCTCAACCGACTTGAATTCACCCCTCCACTTT	CASSTDLNSPLHF	TRBV18	TRBJ1-6	-	-
TGTGCCAGTAGTATAGGTGGTCGGAGGTCTAGCGAGCAGTACTTC	CASSIGGRRSSEQYF	TRBV19	TRBJ2-7	-	few
TGTGCCTGGAGCCCGGGACAGAATTCACCCCTCCACTTT	CAWSPGQNSPLHF	TRBV30	TRBJ1-6	TRBD1	-
TGCGCCAGCAGCTTGGGAGCGGGGGGGCCTCACACTGAGCAGTTCTTC	CASSLGAGGPHTEQFF	TRBV5-1	TRBJ2-1	TRBD2	-
TGCGCCAGCAGCTTGGGGGACTCCTGGACCCTCTCTGGAAACACCATATATTTT	CASSLGDSWTLSGNTIYF	TRBV5-1	TRBJ1-3	-	-
TGTGCCATCAGTGAGCATTTGCCAGGGTCAGGTACAGATACGCAGTATTTT	CAISEHLPGSGTDTQYF	TRBV10-3	TRBJ2-3	-	-
TGCGCCAGCAGCTTGGAAAGACAATTCTACACCTTC	CASSLERQFYTF	TRBV5-1	TRBJ1-2	-	-
TGTGCCAGCAGCCCGACAGGGGTCCAGCCCCAGCATTTT	CASSPTGVQPQHF	TRBV7-9	TRBJ1-5	TRBD1	-
TGCGCCAGCAGCTCACCCATCCCCCGGACTCGATCCCTAAGCTCCTACAATGAGCAGTTCTTC	CASSSPIPRTRSLSSYNEQFF	TRBV5-1	TRBJ2-1	-	-
TGTGCCAGCAGCTTAGGGCCCGGGACGGCTATCTCTGGGGCCAACGTCCTGACTTTC	CASSLGPGTAISGANVLTF	TRBV7-9	TRBJ2-6	-	-
TGTGCCAGCAGTTCTAAGGGGGCGAGCACAGATACGCAGTATTTT	CASSSKGASTDTQYF	TRBV27	TRBJ2-3	TRBD1	-
TGTGCCAGCAGTGAATACGGGGGCCAGCCGAATGAGCAGTTCTTC	CASSEYGGQPNEQFF	TRBV6-1	TRBJ2-1	-	-
TGTGCCTGGAGTCCAACAAACAGGAACACTGAAGCTTTCTTT	CAWSPTNRNTEAFF	TRBV30	TRBJ1-1	-	-
TGTGCCTGGAGTCCAGGGGGCTCCTATAATTCACCCCTCCACTTT	CAWSPGGSYNSPLHF	TRBV30	TRBJ1-6	TRBD1	-
TGTGCCAGCAGGTCGGGGACAGGGGGAGAGAACACTGAAGCTTTCTTT	CASRSGTGGENTEAFF	TRBV2	TRBJ1-1	TRBD1	-
TGTGCCAGCAGCTTAGTTAGCGGGGGTGAGGATGAGCAGTTCTTC	CASSLVSGGEDEQFF	TRBV7-6	TRBJ2-1	TRBD2	-
TGCAGCGTCGGGAGCAGTCTCAACTACGAGCAGTACTTC	CSVGSSLNYEQYF	TRBV29-1	TRBJ2-7	-	-
TGTGCCAGCAGAGTCGGGGGTTACGAGCAGTACTTC	CASRVGGYEQYF	TRBV2	TRBJ2-7	-	-
TGCGCCAGCAGCCCGTTGGGTGGGGGGCTCACTGAAGCTTTCTTT	CASSPLGGGLTEAFF	TRBV5-1	TRBJ1-1	-	-
TGTGCCAGCAGCTTAGAAGGTCCGGGGCGAGACAGGGAAAAACTGTTTTTT	CASSLEGPGRDREKLFF	TRBV7-6	TRBJ1-4	-	-
TGTGCCAGCTCCCCTCAGGGGGGCGAAAATCTAAAACTGTTTTTT	CASSPQGGENLKLFF	TRBV18	TRBJ1-4	TRBD1	once
TGTGCCAGCAGTCCTACCATCGGAACGCCCCAGCATTTT	CASSPTIGTPQHF	TRBV6-4	TRBJ1-5	-	once
TGTGCCAGCAGCTTAGACGGGGACTACGAGCAGTACTTC	CASSLDGDYEQYF	TRBV7-2	TRBJ2-7	-	once
TGCGCCAGCAGCTTTGGCGAGGGGACCTACGAGCAGTACTTC	CASSFGEGTYEQYF	TRBV5-1	TRBJ2-7	-	-
TGTGCCAGCAGCATTAGCGGCCTAGCGGGGGGGCAGGATGAGCAGTTCTTC	CASSISGLAGGQDEQFF	TRBV9	TRBJ2-1	TRBD2	-
TGTGCCAGCGACATCCGGGACAGGTCCTACGAGCAGTACTTC	CASDIRDRSYEQYF	TRBV6-5	TRBJ2-7	TRBD1	once